This TCR beta chain was recorded in a study of OX40 agonist ivuxolimab in advanced cancers. This CDR3 is built from 13 residues. V was cut by 5 bases and J by 5 bases, with 11 bases left in between. The V gene's germline CDR1 is PRHDT and CDR2 FYEKMQ (reference sequence). Broader study findings: There were, on average, more expanded clones in CD8+ T cells than in CD4+. Circulating CD4+ and CD8+ T cells showed clonal expansion by week 6 at 0.1 to 3.0 mg/kg. Among the least clonally expanded were partial responders at 0.1-3.0 mg/kg.

Points on this clone: Antigen specificity is unknown.

The repertoire was sequenced with immunoSEQ multiplex PCR; TCRdb's copy has only in-frame clones and lacks some. The data hold fewer than 85,000 clones, with less than 95% observed a single time. V and J are TRBV13 and TRBJ2-3; D is unresolved. The specimen comprised CD4+ or CD8+ T cells sorted from blood, sampled in a trial of the OX40 agonist ivuxolimab. The clonotype comes from an adult with an advanced solid tumor such as melanoma, head and neck, liver or kidney cancer. CDR3 in DNA: TGTGCCAGCAGCCCCTCGGCGCAAGATACGCAGTATTTT. Its protein product is CASSPSAQDTQYF.